This T cell receptor (beta chain) was sequenced in a study of T cell responses to AZD1222 COVID-19 vaccine. This CDR3 region has 15 residues. V lost 3 bases to trimming and J lost 4 bases, with 13 bases between them. CDR1 is SGDLS, CDR2 YYNGEE, per germline. The protocol was immunoSEQ multiplex PCR, while the TCRdb copy is restricted to in-frame clones and leaves out a portion. Of 150,000 or so clones in the sample, 90% to 95% were seen once. Of note for this clone: Its specificity is not known.

Findings and limits, study-wide: At 160-218 and 743-854, vaccine-associated CD4 TCRs were dominant, and they spanned spike. Two AZD1222 administrations were followed by greater Spike-specific TCR breadth and depth. Repertoires were obtained only post-peak T cell response. The donor group comprised mostly white British people and more females; the analysis possibly underestimated clonal diversity.

The source is an adult in good health. Sequenced material: peripheral blood, taken on day 0 of AZD1222 vaccination. The chain couples TRBV9 to TRBJ1-4, with D maybe TRBD1 (5 bases). Here the CDR3 reads CASSALGGINEKLFF. The CDR3 DNA sequence: TGTGCCAGCAGCGCCCTGGGGGGGATTAATGAAAAACTGTTTTTT.